One sample yielded the 23 T cell receptor beta chains listed below, sequenced in a study of CD8 T cells in Susac syndrome. Random hexamers served to reverse transcribe roughly 0.45 to 1 ug RNA. One entry per CDR3 protein results from TCRdb running MiXCR on the immunoSEQ multiplex PCR reads. The table includes 100,000 to 150,000 distinct CDR3 sequences, 90% to 95% detected once. The specimen was CD4+ T cells from PBMCs. The receptors were sampled from a human donor in good health.

The CDR3 spells CASSYSRFGGYEQYF. In DNA, the CDR3 is TGTGCCAGCAGTTACTCGAGATTCGGGGGCTACGAGCAGTACTTC. The V gene is TRBV6-5, the J gene TRBJ2-7, with D possibly matching TRBD2 (6 bases). Between the trimmed V and J ends, which lost 0 bases and 3 bases, there was a span of 12 bases. The CDR3 covers 15 residues. CDR1 MNHEY and CDR2 SVGAGI come from the germline V gene.

In its sample, this clonotype was seen once. The V call is TRBV2, the J call TRBJ2-7, with D tentatively TRBD2 (5 bases). The CDR3 sequence is 13 residues long. Trimming stripped 0 bases from V and 3 bases from J, with 6 bases between. Germline CDR1 is SNHLY and CDR2 is FYNNEI. The CDR3 reads CASSEARVYEQYF. DNA of the CDR3: TGTGCCAGCAGTGAAGCGAGGGTCTACGAGCAGTACTTC.

The rearrangement joins TRBV29-1 to TRBJ2-1; 7 bases line up with TRBD2. In germline, CDR1 is SQVTM, CDR2 ANQGSEA. This CDR3 comprises 13 residues. V shed 1 base, J shed 4 bases, and the junction held 1 base outside the gene matches. The CDR3 loop is CSVEVLAYNEQFF. CDR3 DNA: TGCAGCGTTGAAGTACTAGCGTACAATGAGCAGTTCTTC.

The rearrangement joins TRBV7-9 to TRBJ2-3, with no clear D. The V and J ends lost 7 bases and 0 bases respectively, with 5 bases between them. Germline CDR1 SEHNR, CDR2 FQNEAQ (reference sequence). The CDR3 runs to 12 residues. As DNA, the CDR3 is TGTGCCAGCAACCCTAGCACAGATACGCAGTATTTT. This gives the protein CASNPSTDTQYF.

The V call is TRBV28, the J call TRBJ2-1; D perhaps matches TRBD2 (6 bases). V was cut by 6 bases and J by 10 bases, with 10 bases left in between. Germline V gene lookup returns CDR1 MDHEN and CDR2 SYDVKM. The CDR3 spans 11 residues. CDR3: CASRTGGEQFF. The CDR3 DNA reads TGTGCCAGCAGAACAGGAGGGGAGCAGTTCTTC.

This clonotype is a singleton in its sample. V is TRBV10-3 and J is TRBJ2-1; 8 bases match TRBD1. Per the germline V gene, CDR1 is ENHRY and CDR2 is SYGVKD. Trimming removed 8 bases from V and 8 bases from J; junction bases left unmatched: 8. The CDR3 loop spans 13 amino acids. CDR3 sequence reads: CAIDRGVSDEQFF. In nucleotides, the CDR3 is TGTGCCATCGACAGGGGTGTTTCCGATGAGCAGTTCTTC.

The CDR3, as DNA: TGTGCCAGCAGTTTATCTAATAGCGGGGTATTCACAGATACGCAGTATTTT. Protein: CASSLSNSGVFTDTQYF. V and J are TRBV28 and TRBJ2-3; 8 bases are shared with TRBD2. This CDR3 comprises 17 residues. Trimming cost V 1 base and J 2 bases; bases outside gene matches: 8. Germline assignment: CDR1 MDHEN and CDR2 SYDVKM. The whole variable domain, remainder taken from reference TRBV28 and TRBJ2-3, is DVKVTQSSRYLVKRTGEKVFLECVQDMDHENMFWYRQDPGLGLRLIYFSYDVKMKEKGDIPEGYSVSREKKERFSLILESASTNQTSMYLCASSLSNSGVFTDTQYFGPGTRLTVL.

The chain has TRBV20-1 and TRBJ1-5; tentative D call: TRBD1 (6 bases). CDR1 DFQATT and CDR2 SNEGSKA come from the germline V gene (reference sequence). This CDR3 is built from 13 residues. V was pared by 5 bases and J by 6 bases, with 14 bases between. CDR3 in amino acids: CSAHGGIAQPQHF. Written as DNA, the CDR3 is TGCAGTGCTCACGGGGGCATCGCTCAGCCCCAGCATTTT.

The chain has TRBV9 and TRBJ1-4; a weak D match, TRBD1 (6 bases). CDR3 size: 14 residues. Trimming shortened V by 4 bases and J by 8 bases, and 15 bases separated the two germline ends. Germline loops: CDR1 SGDLS, CDR2 YYNGEE. DNA of the CDR3: TGTGCCAGCAGCCTCACAGGGTTCGGCGAAAAACTGTTTTTT. Protein sequence: CASSLTGFGEKLFF.

The rearrangement links TRBV3-1 to TRBJ2-2; D ambiguous. Germline values: CDR1 LGHDT, CDR2 YNNKEL (reference sequence). V was pared by 2 bases and J by 6 bases, with 10 bases between. The CDR3 sequence is 14 residues long. CDR3 sequence: CASSQISPAGELFF. In DNA form, the CDR3 reads TGTGCCAGCAGCCAAATCTCCCCGGCCGGGGAGCTGTTTTTT.

The rearrangement joins TRBV25-1 to TRBJ2-5, with D maybe TRBD2 (5 bases). The CDR3 sequence is 12 residues long. Trimming stripped 10 bases from V and 5 bases from J, with 14 bases between. Germline CDR1 MGHDK, CDR2 SYGVNS. The CDR3: CAIPEGRETQYF. The CDR3 DNA is TGTGCCATACCCGAGGGCAGGGAGACCCAGTACTTC.

This clonotype was seen a single time. The chain employs TRBV3-1 and TRBJ1-2; perhaps TRBD1 as D (5 bases). The length of the CDR3 is 16 residues. CDR1 is LGHDT, CDR2 YNNKEL, per germline (reference sequence). The V end was cut by 4 bases, the J end by 4 bases, with 19 bases between. The CDR3 loop is CASSPRGGPGRYGYTF. CDR3 bases: TGTGCCAGCAGCCCCCGGGGGGGACCGGGGCGCTATGGCTACACCTTC.

The chain has TRBV5-6 and TRBJ1-5, with D uncertain. V shed 3 bases and J shed 1 base, with 11 bases lying between them. Germline V gene lookup returns CDR1 SGHDT and CDR2 YYEEEE. The CDR3 has 15 amino acids. The CDR3 sequence is CASSSLIESNQPQHF. CDR3 DNA: TGTGCCAGCAGCTCACTAATAGAAAGCAATCAGCCCCAGCATTTT.

This clonotype is a singleton in its sample. The rearrangement uses TRBV12-3 or TRBV12-4 and TRBJ1-4, with D hard to call. The V gene lost 6 bases and the J gene lost 0 bases, with 8 bases spanning the gap. The length of the CDR3 is 14 residues. The CDR3 reads CASRRGATNEKLFF. CDR3 sequence (DNA): TGTGCCAGCAGACGGGGAGCAACTAATGAAAAACTGTTTTTT.

The chain joins TRBV3-1 to TRBJ1-1; D is unresolved. V dropped 5 bases and J dropped 4 bases, with 11 bases sitting between them. The CDR3 extends over 13 amino acids. The germline CDR1 and CDR2 sequences are LGHDT and YNNKEL (reference sequence). CDR3 coding DNA: TGTGCCAGCAGCTCTCCGGGAGGCACTGAAGCTTTCTTT. It encodes CASSSPGGTEAFF.

The CDR3 sequence: CASKARSYNEQFF. CDR3 bases: TGTGCCAGCAAGGCAAGGTCGTACAATGAGCAGTTCTTC. The rearrangement links TRBV2 to TRBJ2-1; D ambiguous. Germline V lookup: CDR1 SNHLY, CDR2 FYNNEI. This CDR3 is built from 13 residues. Trimming took 7 bases from V and 4 from J, leaving 11 bases between them. The complete variable domain, with remaining parts taken from reference TRBV2 and TRBJ2-1, reads EPEVTQTPSHQVTQMGQEVILRCVPISNHLYFYWYRQILGQKVEFLVSFYNNEISEKSEIFDDQFSVERPDGSNFTLKIRSTKLEDSAMYFCASKARSYNEQFFGPGTRLTVL.

This chain links TRBV5-1 with TRBJ1-4; D gene ambiguous. V dropped 0 bases and J dropped 4 bases, with 7 bases sitting between them. Germline CDR1 reads SGHRS; CDR2 reads YFSETQ. CDR3 size: 14 residues. The CDR3 loop is CASSLGVRNEKLFF. As DNA, the CDR3 is TGCGCCAGCAGCTTGGGGGTCCGTAATGAAAAACTGTTTTTT.

This rearrangement joins TRBV3-1 to TRBJ1-2, with 10 bases lining up with TRBD1. The CDR3 has 14 amino acids. V lost 6 bases and J lost 6; bases outside the gene matches: 7. From germline, CDR1 is LGHDT and CDR2 YNNKEL (reference sequence). This CDR3 reads CASRQTGGVHGYTF. The CDR3 nucleotides are TGTGCCAGCAGACAGACAGGGGGCGTTCATGGCTACACCTTC.

This chain links TRBV18 with TRBJ2-7; tentatively, D is TRBD1 (5 bases). CDR1 and CDR2 (germline): KGHSH, LQKENI. CDR3 length: 14 residues. Trimming shortened V by 3 bases and J by 0 bases, and 9 bases separated the two germline ends. This CDR3 is CASSPTAISYEQYF. CDR3 bases: TGTGCCAGCTCACCGACAGCGATCTCCTACGAGCAGTACTTC.

This sequence joins TRBV7-2 and TRBJ2-7; D possibly corresponds to TRBD2 (8 bases). Trimming stripped 0 bases from V and 3 bases from J, with 18 bases between. The germline CDR1 and CDR2 sequences are SGHTA and FQGNSA. This CDR3 comprises 17 residues. CDR3 in DNA: TGTGCCAGCAGCTTAGCCCACAGGGGACTAGATTACTACGAGCAGTACTTC. Protein product: CASSLAHRGLDYYEQYF.

The chain couples TRBV19 to TRBJ2-2; 7 bases are shared with TRBD2. Germline CDR1 and CDR2: LNHDA and SQIVND (reference sequence). V shed 5 bases and J 4 bases; nucleotides not matched to a gene: 7. CDR3 length: 15 residues. CDR3 in DNA: TGTGCCAGTAGTGTGCCTAGCGGCCGCACCGGGGAGCTGTTTTTT. Protein sequence: CASSVPSGRTGELFF.

This chain joins TRBV7-9 and TRBJ1-5; the D is unclear. CDR1 SEHNR and CDR2 FQNEAQ come from the germline V gene (reference sequence). This CDR3 is built from 14 residues. Trimming removed 5 bases at V and 6 bases at J, with 14 bases between. Written as DNA, the CDR3 is TGTGCCAGCAGCCCTCCGGGGTTGGGTCAGCCCCAGCATTTT. This sequence encodes CASSPPGLGQPQHF.

The chain carries TRBV20-1 and TRBJ2-7; D possibly corresponds to TRBD2 (6 bases). V lost 6 bases, J lost 0 bases, and 12 bases lay in between. Germline loops: CDR1 DFQATT, CDR2 SNEGSKA (reference sequence). The CDR3 runs to 13 residues. In DNA, the CDR3 is TGCAGTGCCGCGGGGCGCACCTCCTACGAGCAGTACTTC. Amino acid sequence: CSAAGRTSYEQYF.